These T cell receptor beta chains were read from a single sample in a study of T cells in Graves' hyperthyroidism and ophthalmopathy. TCRdb called the multiplex PCR reads again in MiXCR, with one record for every CDR3 protein. The table includes 500,000 to 750,000 distinct CDR3 sequences, under 60% detected once. Sequencing was carried out using peripheral blood or thyroid tissue (not recorded which). These receptors were taken from a young woman with Graves' hyperthyroidism. The conserved cysteine and the conserved F or W are not part of the CDR3 here. Expanded clones get a size class; other rows say once, few or many, or leave the size out.

clone_size j_call v_call cdr3_aa
few TRBJ1-3 TRBV5-6 ASSSTTGTGYSRNTIY
many TRBJ1-3 TRBV2 ASTILRGSSGNTIY
many TRBJ2-7 TRBV6-2/TRBV6-3 ASEGQLGYEQY
many TRBJ1-2 TRBV4-1 ASSQVLGYYGYT
once TRBJ1-4 TRBV7-2 ASSQDPNEKLF
NA TRBJ2-2 TRBV7-9 AGKRQADTGELF
NA TRBJ1-5 TRBV7-2 ASSSGTGVVQPQH
NA TRBJ1-3 TRBV29-1 SVAEGSENTIY
many TRBJ1-1 TRBV4-1 ASSQDTGEAF
many TRBJ1-1 TRBV4-1 ASSQAANTEAF
many TRBJ1-1 TRBV29-1 SVRAVLNTEAF
NA TRBJ2-7 TRBV29-1 TVGSYEQY
many TRBJ1-5 TRBV12-3/TRBV12-4 ASSDFRRGYRDRNQPQH
many TRBJ2-7 TRBV5-8 ASSYRDSPYEQY
many TRBJ2-7 TRBV20-1 SAANPGTQNYYEQY
few TRBJ2-1 TRBV15 ATSRGAGGHIEQF
few TRBJ2-7 TRBV15 ATSRGDEGSYEQY
NA TRBJ2-3 TRBV15 ATSLPKRERGDTQY
NA TRBJ1-2 TRBV30 AWNRGTSGYT
NA TRBJ2-2 TRBV5-6 ASSHQGGELF
many TRBJ2-7 TRBV5-1 ASSLSEASYEQY
many TRBJ2-7 TRBV9 ASSGLGQGTLEQY
many TRBJ1-5 TRBV20-1 SATGGNQPQH
many TRBJ1-1 TRBV3-1 ATSRETYHYF
NA TRBJ1-2 TRBV2 ASSEGVVAGYT
NA TRBJ1-1 TRBV4-3 ASSRASGFVRAF
many TRBJ1-1 TRBV2 ASSGLDRGTEAF
NA TRBJ2-7 TRBV10-3 AITGDRAAYEQY
NA TRBJ2-7 TRBV25-1 ASLDYYEQY
NA TRBJ2-7 TRBV25-1 ASSPVVASGSNEQY
many TRBJ2-6 TRBV25-1 ASSGPVGHLGVSGANVLT
many TRBJ2-7 TRBV7-9 ASSQVGTSGFGYEQY
many TRBJ1-5 TRBV29-1 SVVESGDQPQH
NA TRBJ2-6 TRBV29-1 SIWRQGAAGANVLT
many TRBJ2-7 TRBV12-3/TRBV12-4 ASSKPGQGYDEQY
many TRBJ1-1 TRBV6-6 ASSYEGMNTEAF
NA TRBJ2-7 TRBV4-1 ASSQDMGLFSYEQY
NA TRBJ2-5 TRBV18 ASSPGQTYQETQY
NA TRBJ2-2 TRBV29-1 SVSGWNTGELF
NA TRBJ1-6 TRBV24-1 ATSDHDRSYNSPLH
NA TRBJ2-2 TRBV7-9 ASSLLRSGRPGELF
many TRBJ2-3 TRBV11-2 ASTPRRGAGTTDTQY
NA TRBJ1-1 TRBV15 ATSSSLDALQAF
NA TRBJ2-6 TRBV19 ASTIGVSNVLT
NA TRBJ1-6 TRBV7-8 ASSRPARRQGTNSPLH
NA TRBJ2-7 TRBV9 ASSVGTGGIYEQY
NA NA TRBV2 ASMGGSSYNEQF
NA TRBJ2-7 TRBV7-2 ASSPTSGQGYEQY
many TRBJ2-6 TRBV19 ASSLVANVLT
NA TRBJ2-2 TRBV20-1 RDLGETPGSCF
many TRBJ2-7 TRBV12-3/TRBV12-4 ASRGTGLYEQY
many TRBJ2-7 TRBV5-1 ASSDLLAGDYEQY
many TRBJ1-6 TRBV12-3/TRBV12-4 ASSFGGPGYNSPLH
NA TRBJ1-5 TRBV7-3 ASSQEGSQYSNQPQH